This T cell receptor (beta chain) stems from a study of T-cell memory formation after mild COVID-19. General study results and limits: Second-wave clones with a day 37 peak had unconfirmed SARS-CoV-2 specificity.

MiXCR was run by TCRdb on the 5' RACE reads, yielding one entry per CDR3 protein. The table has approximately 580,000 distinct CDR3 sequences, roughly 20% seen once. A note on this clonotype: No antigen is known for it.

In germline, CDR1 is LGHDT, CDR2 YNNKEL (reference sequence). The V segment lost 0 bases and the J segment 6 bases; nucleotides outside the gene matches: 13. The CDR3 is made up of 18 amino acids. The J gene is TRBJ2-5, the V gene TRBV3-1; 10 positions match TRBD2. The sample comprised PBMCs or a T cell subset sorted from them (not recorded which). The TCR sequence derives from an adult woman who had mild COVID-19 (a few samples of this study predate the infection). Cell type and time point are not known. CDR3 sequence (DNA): TGTGCCAGCAGCCAAGAGCCCGGGGCCTCTAGCGGGAGACAGACCCAGTACTTC. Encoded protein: CASSQEPGASSGRQTQYF.